This entry lists 31 T cell receptor beta chains sequenced from one sample in a study of blood T cell repertoires in COVID-19. Data came from immunoSEQ multiplex PCR; TCRdb stores just in-frame clones and leaves some out. The repertoire holds 25,000 to 35,000 clones, almost 90% seen once, with more than 25% in the top ten. Sequenced sample: peripheral blood. Receptors originate from a human donor in a cohort sampled during active COVID-19.

The table lists this clone with a few counts. The V gene is TRBV6-1, the J gene TRBJ1-1; D gene unclear. Trimming removed 1 base from V and 1 base from J, with 10 bases in between. Germline values: CDR1 MNHNS, CDR2 SASEGT. The CDR3 sequence is 15 residues long. CDR3 sequence: CASSEEPTANTEAFF. The CDR3 nucleotides read TGTGCCAGCAGTGAAGAACCCACAGCGAACACTGAAGCTTTCTTT.

The chain has TRBV12-5 and TRBJ1-5; 7 bases are shared with TRBD1. The V gene's germline CDR1 is LGHNT and CDR2 FRNRAP. The CDR3 has 17 amino acids. V dropped 2 bases and J dropped 5; count of bases not matched to a gene: 12. In nucleotides, the CDR3 is TGTGCTAGTGGTTTGACGAGGGGGCAGGAGGCCGATCAGCCCCAGCATTTT. Encoded protein: CASGLTRGQEADQPQHF.

The chain links TRBV18 to TRBJ1-5; maybe TRBD1 (6 bases). The CDR3 has 14 amino acids. Germline-derived CDR1 and CDR2 are KGHSH and LQKENI. Trimming removed 6 bases from V and 1 base from J, with 10 bases in between. The CDR3 loop is CASSQGFSNQPQHF. The CDR3 coding sequence is TGTGCCAGCTCCCAGGGGTTCAGCAATCAGCCCCAGCATTTT.

The chain carries TRBV7-9 and TRBJ1-4, with 9 bases that match TRBD1. Germline CDR1 and CDR2: SEHNR and FQNEAQ (reference sequence). There are 15 residues in the CDR3. The V gene end was trimmed by 5 bases and the J gene end by 8 bases; junction bases not matched to a gene: 9. In DNA, the CDR3 is TGTGCCAGCAGCACTATGGGACAGGGCGGCGAAAAACTGTTTTTT. It encodes CASSTMGQGGEKLFF.

V usage is TRBV5-1 and J usage is TRBJ2-1; TRBD2 agrees at 7 bases. After removal of 0 bases from V and 3 bases from J, the junction contained 6 bases not matched to a gene. The CDR3 contains 16 residues. The germline V gene has CDR1 SGHRS and CDR2 YFSETQ. CDR3 residues: CASSLGLAILYNEQFF. CDR3 nucleotide sequence: TGCGCCAGCAGCTTGGGACTAGCCATTCTCTACAATGAGCAGTTCTTC.

The chain joins TRBV9 to TRBJ2-2; unclear D gene. Trimming took 2 bases from V and 4 from J, leaving 6 bases between them. The germline gives CDR1 SGDLS, CDR2 YYNGEE. CDR3 size: 13 residues. CDR3 sequence (DNA): TGTGCCAGCAGCGTGTTACTCACCGGGGAGCTGTTTTTT. The encoded protein is CASSVLLTGELFF.

CDR3 loop: CASSSAGPEKLFF. CDR3 nucleotide sequence: TGTGCCAGCAGCTCGGCGGGACCTGAAAAACTGTTTTTT. J is TRBJ1-4 and V is TRBV5-5; D possibly corresponds to TRBD1 (5 bases). The germline CDR1 and CDR2 sequences are SGHKS and YYEKEE (reference sequence). V was cut by 3 bases and J by 7 bases, with 10 bases left in between. The CDR3 length is 13 residues.

The genes are TRBV6-2 or TRBV6-3 and TRBJ2-6; 8 nucleotides line up with TRBD1. The ends lost 0 bases at V and 1 base at J; junction bases unmatched: 8. The CDR3 loop spans 19 amino acids. CDR1 MNHEY and CDR2 SVGEGT come from the germline V gene. CDR3 sequence (DNA): TGTGCCAGCAGTTACTCCCCACAGGGGGTTCGATCTGGGGCCAACGTCCTGACTTTC. The encoded protein is CASSYSPQGVRSGANVLTF.

The V and J genes are TRBV5-1 and TRBJ2-3, with a weak D call TRBD1 (6 bases). V lost 0 bases and J lost 1, with 9 bases in between. CDR3 size: 15 residues. Per germline, CDR1 SGHRS and CDR2 YFSETQ. The CDR3 loop is CASSLENRGTDTQYF. DNA for the CDR3: TGCGCCAGCAGCTTGGAGAACAGGGGCACAGATACGCAGTATTTT. The variable domain in full, with the rest retrieved from reference TRBV5-1 and TRBJ2-3, is KAGVTQTPRYLIKTRGQQVTLSCSPISGHRSVSWYQQTPGQGLQFLFEYFSETQRNKGNFPGRFSGRQFSNSRSEMNVSTLELGDSALYLCASSLENRGTDTQYFGPGTRLTVL.

This chain links TRBV5-5 with TRBJ1-1; TRBD1 aligns across 8 bases. CDR3 length: 16 amino acids. Germline CDR1 SGHKS, CDR2 YYEKEE (reference sequence). V lost 2 bases, J lost 0 bases, and 6 bases stayed unmatched. CDR3 sequence: CASSFPSGQVNTEAFF. CDR3 coding DNA: TGTGCCAGCAGCTTTCCTTCGGGACAGGTGAACACTGAAGCTTTCTTT.

The genes are TRBV19 and TRBJ1-1; no definite D call. V lost 10 bases, J lost 4 bases, and 13 bases lay in between. The CDR3 covers 12 residues. CDR1 and CDR2 from the germline V gene are LNHDA and SQIVND (reference sequence). As DNA, the CDR3 is TGTGCCACCCGGTGGGCCACCACTGAAGCTTTCTTT. It specifies CATRWATTEAFF.

The chain employs TRBV11-2 and TRBJ1-2; TRBD1 matches at 9 bases. Germline-derived CDR1 and CDR2 are SGHAT and FQNNGV. This CDR3 comprises 14 residues. Trimming cost V 5 bases and J 4 bases; bases outside gene matches: 5. The CDR3 loop is CASSPGTGFYGYTF. DNA for the CDR3: TGTGCCAGCAGCCCCGGGACAGGGTTCTATGGCTACACCTTC.

The gene calls are TRBV5-1 and TRBJ2-7; the match to TRBD1 covers 7 bases. V gave up 0 bases and J gave up 3 bases; unmatched junction bases: 6. The CDR3 is 15 residues long. The germline V gene encodes CDR1 SGHRS and CDR2 YFSETQ. As DNA, the CDR3 is TGCGCCAGCAGCTTGGGGGGACAGTCTATCTACGAGCAGTACTTC. Amino acids: CASSLGGQSIYEQYF.

The J gene is TRBJ2-2, the V gene TRBV19, with D tentatively TRBD1 (5 bases). Trimming cost V 7 bases and J 0 bases, with 12 bases left between them. Germline V lookup: CDR1 LNHDA, CDR2 SQIVND (reference sequence). The CDR3 sequence is 15 residues long. CDR3 loop: CASTKTVTNTGELFF. CDR3 sequence (DNA): TGTGCCAGTACCAAGACAGTAACGAACACCGGGGAGCTGTTTTTT.

The chain carries TRBV5-1 and TRBJ1-6; D is perhaps TRBD1 (6 bases). V was shortened by 0 bases and J by 7 bases, with 14 bases between the two germline ends. Germline V gives CDR1 SGHRS, CDR2 YFSETQ. The CDR3 has 16 residues. The CDR3 region is CASSLVNTGPNSPLHF. DNA for the CDR3: TGCGCCAGCAGCTTGGTGAATACAGGGCCAAATTCACCCCTCCACTTT.

The V gene is TRBV7-5, the J gene TRBJ2-1; the table's D call, TRBD2, has no DNA check behind it. TRBV7-5 is a recognized pseudogene. The CDR3 sequence is 15 residues long. CDR3 protein: CARSLGWVAYGEQFF. DNA for the CDR3: TGTGCCAGAAGTCTTGGCTGGGTAGCTTACGGTGAGCAGTTCTTC.

This clone was seen once. The V call is TRBV6-4, the J call TRBJ1-6; D may be TRBD1 (6 bases). From germline, CDR1 is MRHNA and CDR2 SNTAGT. There are 15 residues in the CDR3. V lost 3 bases and J 6 bases, leaving 12 bases between the germline ends. The CDR3 DNA follows: TGTGCCAGCAGTGAGGGTCGGGGGGCTAATTCACCCCTCCACTTT. It yields the protein CASSEGRGANSPLHF.

J is TRBJ2-7 and V is TRBV20-1; 8 positions match TRBD2. J gave up 5 bases and V 3 bases, and 6 bases lay outside the gene matches. Germline V gives CDR1 DFQATT, CDR2 SNEGSKA (reference sequence). The CDR3 sequence is 13 residues long. The CDR3 DNA follows: TGCAGTGCTAGTTTAGCGGGATTCGACGAGCAGTACTTC. This gives the protein CSASLAGFDEQYF.

The chain combines TRBV5-1 with TRBJ2-5; D is unresolved. Looked up from germline, CDR1 is SGHRS and CDR2 is YFSETQ. CDR3 length equals 14 residues. The V and J ends lost 0 bases and 1 base respectively, with 7 bases between them. The CDR3 loop is CASSLVASQETQYF. The CDR3 bases are TGCGCCAGCAGCTTGGTTGCCAGCCAAGAGACCCAGTACTTC.

The rearrangement joins TRBV30 to TRBJ1-5; no definite D call. V dropped 1 base and J dropped 2 bases, with 9 bases sitting between them. Germline assignment: CDR1 GTSNPN and CDR2 SVGIG (reference sequence). The CDR3 is 14 amino acids. CDR3 nucleotide sequence: TGTGCCTGGAGTGGGGTCGGGGGCAATCAGCCCCAGCATTTT. It codes for CAWSGVGGNQPQHF. Combining the CDR3 with reference TRBV30 and TRBJ1-5 gives the whole variable domain SQTIHQWPATLVQPVGSPLSLECTVEGTSNPNLYWYRQAAGRGLQLLFYSVGIGQISSEVPQNLSASRPQDRQFILSSKKLLLSDSGFYLCAWSGVGGNQPQHFGDGTRLSIL.

V usage is TRBV6-6 and J usage is TRBJ2-6; 8 bases match TRBD1. Germline trimming cut 5 bases from V and 4 bases from J; bases unmatched to any gene: 10. CDR3 length: 17 residues. Germline CDR1 reads MNHNY; CDR2 reads SVGAGI (reference sequence). The CDR3 sequence: CASSPGTGGSGANVLTF. The CDR3 DNA follows: TGTGCCAGCAGTCCAGGGACAGGAGGGTCCGGGGCCAACGTCCTGACTTTC.

V usage is TRBV9 and J usage is TRBJ2-5; 7 nucleotides line up with TRBD1. Germline assignment: CDR1 SGDLS and CDR2 YYNGEE. The junction had 4 bases not matched to a gene; V was cut back by 0 bases and J by 5 bases. This CDR3 is built from 14 residues. CDR3 sequence (DNA): TGTGCCAGCAGCGTAGAAGGCAGGGGGGAGACCCAGTACTTC. Amino acids: CASSVEGRGETQYF.

The chain links TRBV3-1 (or the pseudogene TRBV3-2) to TRBJ2-2; D uncertain. V lost 4 bases, J lost 4 bases, and 10 bases lay in between. Germline assignment: CDR1 LGHDT and CDR2 YNNKEL (reference sequence). This CDR3 region has 14 residues. The DNA for the CDR3 is TGTGCCAGCAGCCCGACGAGGAGCACCGGGGAGCTGTTTTTT. Protein: CASSPTRSTGELFF.

The rearrangement uses TRBV13 and TRBJ1-2, with 8 bases that match TRBD1. Germline loops: CDR1 PRHDT, CDR2 FYEKMQ (reference sequence). V lost 1 base to trimming and J lost 3 bases; unmatched junction nucleotides: 7. This CDR3 spans 16 amino acids. CDR3 protein: CASSLDVGTGDYGYTF. As DNA, the CDR3 is TGTGCCAGCAGCTTAGACGTCGGGACAGGAGACTATGGCTACACCTTC.

The chain has TRBV10-1 and TRBJ2-7, with TRBD2 matching 8 bases. Germline CDR1 is WNHNN and CDR2 is SYGVQD (reference sequence). The trim removed 4 bases at V and 7 bases at J, leaving 12 bases unmatched. This CDR3 has 15 amino acids. The CDR3 loop is CASSARAGETMEQYF. CDR3 in DNA: TGCGCCAGCAGTGCTCGAGCGGGGGAGACTATGGAGCAGTACTTC.

This clone was observed a few times. Other DNA variants within this sample encode the same CDR3. V usage is TRBV29-1 and J usage is TRBJ2-7; 7 bases align to TRBD1. Germline CDR1 is SQVTM and CDR2 is ANQGSEA. The junction had 5 bases not matched to a gene; V was cut back by 3 bases and J by 3 bases. This CDR3 has 13 residues. CDR3 bases: TGCAGCGTTGAGGGCAGGGGGAGCTACGAGCAGTACTTC. Translation: CSVEGRGSYEQYF.

The chain joins TRBV7-9 to TRBJ1-1; TRBD1 is a possible D gene (5 bases). Trimming removed 2 bases at V and 0 bases at J, with 13 bases between. The CDR3 totals 16 residues. CDR1 is SEHNR, CDR2 FQNEAQ, per germline (reference sequence). The CDR3 protein is CASSLPERGMNTEAFF. The CDR3 nucleotides read TGTGCCAGCAGCTTACCGGAAAGGGGCATGAACACTGAAGCTTTCTTT.

This chain joins TRBV30 and TRBJ1-2; 10 nucleotides agree with TRBD1. J was trimmed by 6 bases and V by 2 bases; bases with no gene match: 12. The CDR3 is made up of 16 amino acids. Germline CDR1 is GTSNPN and CDR2 is SVGIG (reference sequence). Here the CDR3 reads CAWSSTGTGVFDGYTF. The CDR3 DNA sequence: TGTGCCTGGAGTTCTACCGGGACAGGGGTTTTTGATGGCTACACCTTC. Supplemented by reference TRBV30 and TRBJ1-2, the full variable domain reads SQTIHQWPATLVQPVGSPLSLECTVEGTSNPNLYWYRQAAGRGLQLLFYSVGIGQISSEVPQNLSASRPQDRQFILSSKKLLLSDSGFYLCAWSSTGTGVFDGYTFGSGTRLTVV.

The J gene is TRBJ2-7, the V gene TRBV5-4; perhaps TRBD2 as D (7 bases). Per germline, CDR1 SGHNT and CDR2 YYREEE (reference sequence). CDR3 length equals 18 residues. Trimming left V 0 bases short and J 4 bases short, with 23 bases between. CDR3 protein: CASSLGGAGAGWTYEQYF. CDR3 nucleotides: TGTGCCAGCAGCTTGGGTGGGGCGGGGGCAGGTTGGACTTACGAGCAGTACTTC. The full variable domain, rest sourced from reference TRBV5-4 and TRBJ2-7, is ETGVTQSPTHLIKTRGQQVTLRCSSQSGHNTVSWYQQALGQGPQFIFQYYREEENGRGNFPPRFSGLQFPNYSSELNVNALELDDSALYLCASSLGGAGAGWTYEQYFGPGTRLTVT.

This chain uses TRBV6-5 with TRBJ1-6; 7 nucleotides line up with TRBD1. The CDR3 totals 15 residues. Germline-derived CDR1 and CDR2 are MNHEY and SVGAGI. The junction had 11 bases not matched to a gene; V was cut back by 5 bases and J by 10 bases. The CDR3 loop is CASSRFDRAGSPLHF. The DNA for the CDR3 is TGTGCCAGCAGTCGGTTCGACAGGGCCGGATCACCCCTCCACTTT.

The chain has TRBV2 and TRBJ2-5; no definite D call. V shed 10 bases and J shed 2 bases, with 2 bases lying between them. This CDR3 contains 9 residues. The germline V gene has CDR1 SNHLY and CDR2 FYNNEI. The CDR3 nucleotides read TGTGCCATACAAGAGACCCAGTACTTC. It specifies CAIQETQYF.